This T cell receptor beta chain was captured in a study of blood T cell repertoires in COVID-19. About the research overall: The origin of the acute and convalescent COVID-19 samples was the United States, Italy and Spain. T cells, B-cell-depleted T cells, or PBMCs supplied cDNA or gDNA.

The germline CDR1 and CDR2 sequences are KGHSH and LQKENI. The CDR3 is 14 amino acids. V lost 0 bases to trimming and J lost 1 base, with 3 bases between them. In the source study's methods: Reference gene primers were amplified, and this amplification served to estimate nucleated cell counts. TCRdb's copy holds only in-frame clones and misses some; the assay was immunoSEQ multiplex PCR. Clonal size and the V and J genes are those of that table, whereas D and trimming came from the DNA. This table holds around 380,000 clones, 81% found once. The sample comprised peripheral blood. This sequence was found in a human donor with acute or convalescent COVID-19. The donor label of this sample is uncertain. V is TRBV18 and J is TRBJ2-2; no clear D. CDR3 in amino acids: CASSPPKNTGELFF. The CDR3 DNA is TGTGCCAGCTCACCACCCAAGAACACCGGGGAGCTGTTTTTT.